One and the same sample provided the 27 T cell receptor beta chains below, sequenced in a study of T cell responses to AZD1222 COVID-19 vaccine. Using immunoSEQ multiplex PCR, the repertoire was profiled, and TCRdb retains in-frame clones only, with some absent. The sample includes approximately 60,000 clones, roughly 84% of them seen just once. The specimen comprised peripheral blood, sampled on day 0 of AZD1222 vaccination. These receptors originate from an adult in good health.

This clone was seen just once. The V gene is TRBV9, the J gene TRBJ2-1, with a possible D match to TRBD1 (6 bases). This CDR3 has 18 residues. Trimming removed 1 base from V and 0 bases from J, with 17 bases in between. Germline-derived CDR1 and CDR2 are SGDLS and YYNGEE. This chain's CDR3 is CASSVLLGQIDSYNEQFF. CDR3 coding DNA: TGTGCCAGCAGCGTACTTCTCGGACAGATTGACTCCTACAATGAGCAGTTCTTC.

The rearrangement links TRBV10-3 to TRBJ2-5; D unresolved. The CDR3 is 12 amino acids. V was trimmed by 3 bases and J by 3 bases, leaving 5 bases between them. Germline V gene lookup returns CDR1 ENHRY and CDR2 SYGVKD. The CDR3: CAISENEETQYF. The CDR3 DNA is TGTGCCATCAGTGAAAACGAAGAGACCCAGTACTTC.

The V gene is TRBV9, the J gene TRBJ1-6; D gene ambiguous. V dropped 3 bases and J dropped 7 bases, with 11 bases sitting between them. The CDR3 is 14 amino acids. Looked up from germline, CDR1 is SGDLS and CDR2 is YYNGEE. The CDR3 sequence is CASSAHGANSPLHF. CDR3 bases: TGTGCCAGCAGCGCCCACGGTGCGAATTCACCCCTCCACTTT.

In its sample, this clone was seen once. This rearrangement joins TRBV6-5 to TRBJ1-2; D gene uncertain. Trimming pared 2 bases from V and 0 bases from J, leaving 10 bases between. This CDR3 spans 15 amino acids. The germline V gene has CDR1 MNHEY and CDR2 SVGAGI. This CDR3 is CASSYGREANYGYTF. CDR3 coding DNA: TGTGCCAGCAGTTACGGCCGCGAGGCTAACTATGGCTACACCTTC.

The chain is built from TRBV5-1 and TRBJ1-1; a possible D gene is TRBD1 (5 bases). There are 14 residues in the CDR3. CDR1 is SGHRS and CDR2 is YFSETQ in the germline V gene. Trimming took off 1 base at V and 3 bases at J, with 10 bases between the two ends. The DNA for the CDR3 is TGCGCCAGCAGCTTGTCCGACAGTTACACTGAAGCTTTCTTT. This translates into CASSLSDSYTEAFF. Complete variable domain (other parts from reference TRBV5-1 and TRBJ1-1): KAGVTQTPRYLIKTRGQQVTLSCSPISGHRSVSWYQQTPGQGLQFLFEYFSETQRNKGNFPGRFSGRQFSNSRSEMNVSTLELGDSALYLCASSLSDSYTEAFFGQGTRLTVV.

The V call is TRBV9, the J call TRBJ2-5; 7 positions agree with TRBD1. CDR1 and CDR2 from the germline V gene are SGDLS and YYNGEE. The CDR3 runs 15 residues. V was clipped by 1 base and J by 5 bases; unmatched bases: 8. The CDR3 bases are TGTGCCAGCAGCGTACAGACAGGGCCGGGCGAGACCCAGTACTTC. Translation: CASSVQTGPGETQYF.

CDR3: CASSPTGGNNYGYTF. The DNA for the CDR3 is TGTGCCAGCTCACCGACAGGGGGAAATAACTATGGCTACACCTTC. V and J are TRBV18 and TRBJ1-2; 9 nucleotides line up with TRBD1. The CDR3 sequence is 15 residues long. Germline CDR1 KGHSH, CDR2 LQKENI. V shed 3 bases, J shed 1 base, and the junction held 3 bases outside the gene matches.

The rearrangement joins TRBV30 to TRBJ2-1; D is possibly TRBD2 (5 bases). The V gene lost 0 bases and the J gene lost 4 bases, with 10 bases spanning the gap. Per germline, CDR1 GTSNPN and CDR2 SVGIG (reference sequence). The CDR3 extends over 14 amino acids. CDR3 sequence (DNA): TGTGCCTGGAGTGTACGGACTGGATACAATGAGCAGTTCTTC. Protein sequence: CAWSVRTGYNEQFF.

The gene calls are TRBV5-6 and TRBJ2-2; D may match TRBD1 or TRBD2 (5 bases each). Trimming removed 2 bases at V and 6 bases at J, with 20 bases between. Germline V lookup: CDR1 SGHDT, CDR2 YYEEEE. This CDR3 has 17 residues. The CDR3 DNA sequence: TGTGCCAGCAGCTTCTTGGGGAGTCAGGGATCGTCCGGGGAGCTGTTTTTT. It encodes CASSFLGSQGSSGELFF.

This chain connects TRBV10-3 to TRBJ2-2; 8 bases are shared with TRBD2. Germline V CDR1 and CDR2: ENHRY, SYGVKD. The CDR3 covers 15 residues. Trimming removed 6 bases from V and 3 bases from J; junction bases left unmatched: 6. CDR3 residues: CAIREVLADTGELFF. Here the CDR3 DNA reads TGTGCCATCAGGGAGGTACTAGCGGACACCGGGGAGCTGTTTTTT.

The J gene is TRBJ2-7, the V gene TRBV4-3, with 8 bases matching TRBD1. CDR1 LGHNA and CDR2 YSLEER come from the germline V gene. The ends lost 11 bases at V and 4 bases at J; junction bases unmatched: 25. CDR3 size: 18 residues. CDR3 in DNA: TGCGCCCCCCCCCACCACGACTGGGGGACAGGCAAACCTTACGAGCAGTACTTC. Encoded protein: CAPPHHDWGTGKPYEQYF.

The J gene is TRBJ2-2, the V gene TRBV5-1, with TRBD2 identical over 10 bases. V lost 4 bases, J lost 1 base, and 1 base stayed unmatched. This CDR3 has 15 amino acids. Germline V CDR1 and CDR2: SGHRS, YFSETQ. The CDR3: CASSRTSGNTGELFF. CDR3 DNA: TGCGCCAGCAGCCGGACTAGCGGGAACACCGGGGAGCTGTTTTTT.

As for this clone: In this CDR3 the conserved last residue, phenylalanine or tryptophan, is missing, so a read error is likely. The rearrangement links TRBV12-3 or TRBV12-4 to TRBJ1-2; D is unclear. Trimming stripped 2 bases from V and 7 bases from J, with 11 bases between. The CDR3 is 13 amino acids. The CDR3 protein is CASSLLQLGGYTL. The CDR3, as DNA: TGTGCCAGCAGTTTATTACAGCTTGGTGGCTACACCCTC.

The chain recombines TRBV4-1 with TRBJ2-5; D not resolved. The V gene lost 4 bases and the J gene lost 5 bases, with 20 bases spanning the gap. The germline gives CDR1 MGHRA, CDR2 YSYEKL. The CDR3 spans 16 residues. The CDR3 DNA reads as TGCGCCAGCAGCCCCGTTGGTCGACCAGGCAGGGAGACCCAGTACTTC. Amino acids: CASSPVGRPGRETQYF.

This clone ranks as medium-sized. This chain links TRBV2 with TRBJ1-2; D not resolved. The CDR3 has 12 amino acids. Trimming stripped 7 bases from V and 7 bases from J, with 13 bases between. Germline V gene sequence: CDR1 SNHLY, CDR2 FYNNEI. The DNA of the CDR3 is TGTGCCAGCAATCAGGAAACCAGTGGCTACACCTTC. Translated: CASNQETSGYTF. The entire variable domain, with the rest obtained from reference TRBV2 and TRBJ1-2, is as follows: EPEVTQTPSHQVTQMGQEVILRCVPISNHLYFYWYRQILGQKVEFLVSFYNNEISEKSEIFDDQFSVERPDGSNFTLKIRSTKLEDSAMYFCASNQETSGYTFGSGTRLTVV.

The chain is built from TRBV7-8 and TRBJ2-2, with D hard to call. The germline CDR1 and CDR2 sequences are SGHVS and FQNEAQ. Trimming pared 8 bases from V and 6 bases from J, leaving 19 bases between. The length of the CDR3 is 15 residues. The CDR3 bases are TGTGCCAGCCTTCCCGGCGTGGGCCCCGCCGGGGAGCTGTTTTTT. Protein sequence: CASLPGVGPAGELFF. Supplemented by reference TRBV7-8 and TRBJ2-2, the full variable domain reads GAGVSQSPRYKVAKRGQDVALRCDPISGHVSLFWYQQALGQGPEFLTYFQNEAQLDKSGLPSDRFFAERPEGSVSTLKIQRTQQEDSAVYLCASLPGVGPAGELFFGEGSRLTVL.

V gene TRBV29-1 combines with J gene TRBJ1-5; D remains ambiguous. V lost 4 bases to trimming and J lost 2 bases, with 9 bases between them. Germline V lookup: CDR1 SQVTM, CDR2 ANQGSEA. This CDR3 region has 13 residues. The CDR3 reads CSVAGMGNQPQHF. The DNA of the CDR3 is TGCAGCGTTGCCGGGATGGGCAATCAGCCCCAGCATTTT.

V gene TRBV11-2 combines with J gene TRBJ1-1, with D perhaps matching TRBD1 (5 bases). Trimming removed 3 bases from V and 1 base from J, with 15 bases in between. Germline V CDR1 and CDR2: SGHAT, FQNNGV. There are 16 residues in the CDR3. The CDR3 DNA is TGTGCCAGCAGCTTTAAGGGGATTCTACCGAACACTGAAGCTTTCTTT. Protein: CASSFKGILPNTEAFF. Based on the CDR3 plus reference TRBV11-2 and TRBJ1-1, the full variable domain is EAGVAQSPRYKIIEKRQSVAFWCNPISGHATLYWYQQILGQGPKLLIQFQNNGVVDDSQLPKDRFSAERLKGVDSTLKIQPAKLEDSAVYLCASSFKGILPNTEAFFGQGTRLTVV.

V and J are TRBV7-8 and TRBJ1-3; a possible D gene is TRBD1 (6 bases). Trimming shortened V by 0 bases and J by 4 bases, and 19 bases separated the two germline ends. Germline V gives CDR1 SGHVS, CDR2 FQNEAQ. This CDR3 is 18 amino acids long. The CDR3 is CASSLAQRRQGSGNTIYF. The DNA for the CDR3 is TGTGCCAGCAGCTTAGCCCAAAGGCGGCAGGGGTCAGGAAACACCATATATTTT. Filled out from reference TRBV7-8 and TRBJ1-3, the complete variable domain reads GAGVSQSPRYKVAKRGQDVALRCDPISGHVSLFWYQQALGQGPEFLTYFQNEAQLDKSGLPSDRFFAERPEGSVSTLKIQRTQQEDSAVYLCASSLAQRRQGSGNTIYFGEGSWLTVV.

The chain couples TRBV25-1 to TRBJ2-3; 8 bases fit TRBD1. The CDR3 sequence is 13 residues long. Looked up from germline, CDR1 is MGHDK and CDR2 is SYGVNS. V dropped 7 bases and J dropped 3; count of bases not matched to a gene: 3. CDR3: CASKTGVTDTQYF. In nucleotides, the CDR3 is TGTGCCAGCAAGACAGGGGTTACAGATACGCAGTATTTT.

The rearrangement joins TRBV3-1 (or the pseudogene TRBV3-2) to TRBJ2-2, with 12 bases matching TRBD1. Germline values: CDR1 LGHDT, CDR2 YNNKEL (reference sequence). V was pared by 3 bases and J by 0 bases, with 8 bases of the junction left unmatched. The CDR3 extends over 19 amino acids. Here the CDR3 DNA reads TGTGCCAGCAGCCACCGGGGGGGACAGGGGGCTTCGAACACCGGGGAGCTGTTTTTT. Translating gives CASSHRGGQGASNTGELFF.

The chain recombines TRBV5-6 with TRBJ2-7, with 8 bases identical to TRBD2. The trim removed 6 bases at V and 0 bases at J, leaving 5 bases unmatched. This CDR3 is built from 14 residues. CDR1 SGHDT and CDR2 YYEEEE come from the germline V gene. The CDR3 bases are TGTGCCAGCACTGCACTAGCGGCCTCCTACGAGCAGTACTTC. Translating it yields CASTALAASYEQYF.

J is TRBJ2-1 and V is TRBV9, with D maybe TRBD1 (7 bases). The CDR3 length is 20 residues. CDR1 and CDR2 from the germline V gene are SGDLS and YYNGEE. The V end was cut by 0 bases, the J end by 8 bases, with 30 bases between. CDR3 in DNA: TGTGCCAGCAGCGTAGCTCCCAAGGGAGCCGGAGGGGGCCTTGTGGATGAGCAGTTCTTC. This translates into CASSVAPKGAGGGLVDEQFF.

This chain joins TRBV3-1 (or the pseudogene TRBV3-2) and TRBJ1-1, with 7 bases lining up with TRBD1. This CDR3 region has 14 residues. Germline CDR1 LGHDT, CDR2 YNNKEL (reference sequence). Trimming cost V 8 bases and J 1 base; bases outside gene matches: 7. CDR3 sequence reads: CASDRTGQNTEAFF. The CDR3 DNA follows: TGTGCCAGCGACCGGACAGGCCAGAACACTGAAGCTTTCTTT.

The rearrangement joins TRBV12-5 to TRBJ2-1; a weak D match, TRBD1 (6 bases). The CDR3 is 15 amino acids. Germline V gives CDR1 LGHNT, CDR2 FRNRAP. V was shortened by 4 bases and J by 4 bases, with 14 bases between the two germline ends. The CDR3 here is CASGSDRNQYNEQFF. The CDR3 DNA is TGTGCTAGTGGTTCAGACAGGAATCAATACAATGAGCAGTTCTTC.

The chain has TRBV4-1 and TRBJ2-7; D remains ambiguous. V gave up 1 base and J gave up 0 bases, with 10 bases separating them. Per the germline V gene, CDR1 is MGHRA and CDR2 is YSYEKL. The CDR3 has 15 residues. DNA of the CDR3: TGCGCCAGCAGCCAAGTCGGCGGCCTCTCCTACGAGCAGTACTTC. Its translation: CASSQVGGLSYEQYF.

With respect to this clone: The sample carries other DNA sequences with the same CDR3. The chain joins TRBV27 to TRBJ2-7; unclear D gene. V was clipped by 3 bases and J by 4 bases, with 7 bases between them. The CDR3 is made up of 12 amino acids. CDR1 and CDR2 from the germline V gene are MNHEY and SMNVEV (reference sequence). The CDR3 here is CASSLGGYEQYF. CDR3 coding DNA: TGTGCCAGCAGTTTGGGTGGATACGAGCAGTACTTC.